This T cell receptor (beta chain) originates from a study of low-dose radiotherapy and immunotherapy resistance in tumors. Study in general: With 1 Gy per fraction every two weeks, Cohort 2 accumulated 13 Gy across 26 weeks.

Time point in this sample: before trial treatment. This clonotype was seen many times. A junction end diverges from the germline sequence, so it may reflect a read error. TRAV- and TRBV-specific primers primed first-strand cDNA, covering alpha and beta chains. With a V-primer adapter and a constant-region primer, TCRs were amplified for approximately 19 PCR cycles. Via MiXCR, TCRdb re-called the reads, giving one row per CDR3 protein. Among some 82,000 distinct CDR3 sequences listed, over 15% were seen once. The sequence derives from a male donor with prostate cancer. The source was PBMCs, collected before treatment.

CDR3 residues: CAISHATGLAGVHFTNTGELFF. In DNA form, the CDR3 reads TGTGCCATCAGCCACGCTACGGGACTAGCGGGAGTCCATTTTACTAACACCGGGGAGCTGTTTTTT. The rearrangement uses TRBV3-1 and TRBJ2-2; 14 positions agree with TRBD2. The germline CDR1 and CDR2 sequences are LGHDT and YNNKEL (reference sequence). This CDR3 is 22 amino acids long.